This T cell receptor beta chain appears in the sequencing data of a study of cytomegalovirus exposure and HLA in healthy donors. Study context: Within an early data release were roughly 90 million unique TCRs drawn from HLA-typed donors.

PCR amplification relied on 60 Vbeta primers (plus 13 Jbeta primers). TCRdb's copy holds only in-frame clones and misses some; the assay was immunoSEQ multiplex PCR. The data contain over 120,000 clones, about 8.9% of them seen just once; the ten biggest clones take up 1.8%. Germline assignment: CDR1 SGDLS and CDR2 YYNGEE. The CDR3 covers 15 residues. V gave up 4 bases and J gave up 9 bases; unmatched junction bases: 14. With respect to this clone: Its antigen is unknown.

Points from the study as a whole: A later analysis reportedly found that, within productive TCRs, an Asian-associated ancestry cluster had fewer N-insertions than the mean observed across the approximately 690 donors.

The rearrangement joins TRBV9 to TRBJ2-3; 7 positions agree with TRBD2. The sample consisted of PBMCs. This receptor was taken from a man aged 45-65 years in good health and CMV-seronegative. The CDR3 region is CASSTQAGQALTQYF. Written as DNA, the CDR3 is TGTGCCAGCAGCACGCAAGCGGGGCAAGCGTTGACGCAGTATTTT. Full variable domain (remainder filled in from reference TRBV9 and TRBJ2-3): DSGVTQTPKHLITATGQRVTLRCSPRSGDLSVYWYQQSLDQGLQFLIQYYNGEERAKGNILERFSAQQFPDLHSELNLSSLELGDSALYFCASSTQAGQALTQYFGPGTRLTVL.